The 17 T cell receptor beta chains in this list originate from one sample, sequenced in a study of blood T cell repertoires in COVID-19. TCRdb keeps only in-frame clones here, not all; method: immunoSEQ multiplex PCR. This table has approximately 160,000 clones, around 83% appearing once. The specimen was peripheral blood. Source of these receptors: a man aged 65-85 years who had recovered from COVID-19.

J is TRBJ2-1 and V is TRBV5-1; TRBD2 agrees at 14 bases. CDR1 is SGHRS, CDR2 YFSETQ, per germline. The V and J ends lost 4 bases and 5 bases, in that order; junction bases with no gene match: 8. CDR3 length equals 17 residues. The chain's CDR3 is CASSGGLAGGPDNEQFF. The CDR3 nucleotides are TGCGCCAGCAGCGGCGGACTAGCGGGAGGCCCAGACAATGAGCAGTTCTTC.

This rearrangement joins TRBV19 to TRBJ1-5, with TRBD1 matching over 12 bases. The junction had 7 bases not matched to a gene; V was cut back by 1 base and J by 0 bases. Per the germline V gene, CDR1 is LNHDA and CDR2 is SQIVND (reference sequence). The CDR3 contains 19 residues. The CDR3 spells CASSIGGTGGLYSNQPQHF. CDR3 nucleotide sequence: TGTGCCAGTAGTATAGGCGGGACAGGGGGCCTCTATAGCAATCAGCCCCAGCATTTT.

The chain uses TRBV7-2 and TRBJ1-3; D perhaps matches TRBD1 (6 bases). This CDR3 is built from 15 residues. In germline, CDR1 is SGHTA, CDR2 FQGNSA. The V end lost 1 base, the J end lost 3 bases, and 10 bases lay between the germline ends. The CDR3 reads CASSLGTGLGNTIYF. The CDR3 region has the DNA TGTGCCAGCAGCTTAGGAACAGGGCTTGGAAACACCATATATTTT. The variable domain in full, with the rest retrieved from reference TRBV7-2 and TRBJ1-3, is GAGVSQSPSNKVTEKGKDVELRCDPISGHTALYWYRQSLGQGLEFLIYFQGNSAPDKSGLPSDRFSAERTGGSVSTLTIQRTQQEDSAVYLCASSLGTGLGNTIYFGEGSWLTVV.

This clone was counted a few times. In DNA, the CDR3 is TGCGCCAGCAATTTCGACTCCCCTGGGTACGAGCAGTACTTC. Translating it yields CASNFDSPGYEQYF. The rearrangement uses TRBV5-1 and TRBJ2-7; no reliable D call. The CDR3 totals 14 residues. V was clipped by 6 bases and J by 4 bases, with 17 bases between them. Germline V gene sequence: CDR1 SGHRS, CDR2 YFSETQ.

The chain is built from TRBV7-9 and TRBJ2-7, with 7 nucleotides matching TRBD2. Germline CDR1 and CDR2: SEHNR and FQNEAQ (reference sequence). The J segment lost 0 bases and the V segment lost 3 bases, leaving 2 bases of the junction unmatched. This CDR3 comprises 14 residues. DNA for the CDR3: TGTGCCAGCAGCTTCGCTAGCGGCTCCTACGAGCAGTACTTC. Translation gives CASSFASGSYEQYF.

This clone came up a few times. This chain connects TRBV7-9 to TRBJ1-3; possible D gene TRBD1, 5 bases. CDR1 SEHNR and CDR2 FQNEAQ come from the germline V gene (reference sequence). CDR3 length equals 16 residues. Trimming took off 3 bases at V and 2 bases at J, with 14 bases between the two ends. The DNA for the CDR3 is TGTGCCAGCAGCTTGATTGACAGCACCCCTGGAAACACCATATATTTT. Protein sequence: CASSLIDSTPGNTIYF.

The chain recombines TRBV10-3 with TRBJ2-2; unclear D gene. Germline values: CDR1 ENHRY, CDR2 SYGVKD. This CDR3 contains 12 residues. V was cut by 6 bases and J by 2 bases, with 4 bases left in between. CDR3 nucleotides: TGTGCCATCAGCCCAAACACCGGGGAGCTGTTTTTT. Its translation: CAISPNTGELFF.

The rearrangement joins TRBV9 to TRBJ1-2; 9 nucleotides line up with TRBD1. This CDR3 spans 13 amino acids. The germline CDR1 and CDR2 sequences are SGDLS and YYNGEE. Losses at the gene ends were 6 bases for V and 4 bases for J; bases not matched to a gene: 4. CDR3: CASKTQGAYGYTF. CDR3 nucleotide sequence: TGTGCCAGCAAAACACAGGGGGCCTATGGCTACACCTTC.

V gene TRBV24-1 combines with J gene TRBJ1-2, with a weak D call TRBD1 (6 bases). Trimming took 0 bases from V and 0 from J, leaving 7 bases between them. CDR1 is KGHDR and CDR2 is SFDVKD in the germline V gene. The CDR3 sequence is 15 residues long. The CDR3 loop reads CATSDLRQANYGYTF. Written as DNA, the CDR3 is TGTGCCACCAGTGATTTGCGACAGGCTAACTATGGCTACACCTTC.

The chain links TRBV6-5 to TRBJ1-2, with D possibly TRBD1 on 6 matching bases. The V end lost 11 bases, the J end lost 0 bases, and 13 bases lay between the germline ends. The CDR3 consists of 13 residues. Germline CDR1 is MNHEY and CDR2 is SVGAGI. The CDR3 DNA follows: TGTGCCTTAACCGGGACAACTAACTATGGCTACACCTTC. This sequence encodes CALTGTTNYGYTF.

The chain couples TRBV7-8 to TRBJ2-7, with D possibly matching TRBD1 (5 bases). The ends were cut back, 5 bases at V and 2 bases at J, with 10 bases in the middle. Germline CDR1 and CDR2: SGHVS and FQNEAQ. The length of the CDR3 is 13 residues. The CDR3 nucleotides are TGTGCCAGCAGCCTACAGGATACCTACGAGCAGTACTTC. This gives the protein CASSLQDTYEQYF.

The chain employs TRBV11-2 and TRBJ1-1; D is unclear. Trimming took off 7 bases at V and 0 bases at J, with 12 bases between the two ends. The germline V gene encodes CDR1 SGHAT and CDR2 FQNNGV. CDR3 length equals 14 residues. The CDR3 loop reads CASTMAGMNTEAFF. CDR3 bases: TGTGCCAGCACTATGGCGGGGATGAACACTGAAGCTTTCTTT.

This clone was seen only once. This sequence joins TRBV28 and TRBJ2-7; D gene uncertain. CDR3 length: 12 amino acids. V lost 2 bases to trimming and J lost 2 bases, with 4 bases between them. The V gene's germline CDR1 is MDHEN and CDR2 SYDVKM. The CDR3 DNA follows: TGTGCCAGCAGTTTAGGCACCTACGAGCAGTACTTC. This gives the protein CASSLGTYEQYF.

This chain uses TRBV18 with TRBJ2-3; TRBD1 aligns across 9 bases. J was trimmed by 6 bases and V by 2 bases; bases with no gene match: 15. This CDR3 region has 18 residues. Germline CDR1 and CDR2: KGHSH and LQKENI. In nucleotides, the CDR3 is TGTGCCAGCTCACCAAACAGTGCCGCCGGGACAGGGATCGATACGCAGTATTTT. Its protein is CASSPNSAAGTGIDTQYF.

The genes are TRBV6-6 and TRBJ2-7, with D unclear. The ends were cut back, 6 bases at V and 1 base at J, with 10 bases in the middle. Germline assignment: CDR1 MNHNY and CDR2 SVGAGI (reference sequence). The CDR3 is 13 amino acids. CDR3 bases: TGTGCCAGCAGCCCCGACACGTCCTACGAGCAGTACTTC. Translation gives CASSPDTSYEQYF.

This chain connects TRBV6-5 to TRBJ2-7; 7 bases fit TRBD2. This CDR3 is built from 13 residues. Germline V gene data show CDR1 as MNHEY and CDR2 as SVGAGI. The trim removed 6 bases at V and 4 bases at J, leaving 6 bases unmatched. The CDR3 loop is CASSPRLAYEQYF. CDR3 nucleotide sequence: TGTGCCAGCAGCCCGAGACTAGCATACGAGCAGTACTTC.

This chain links TRBV27 with TRBJ2-3; 14 nucleotides line up with TRBD2. The CDR3 runs 16 residues. Looked up from germline, CDR1 is MNHEY and CDR2 is SMNVEV (reference sequence). Trimming removed 8 bases from V and 7 bases from J; junction bases left unmatched: 11. CDR3 residues: CASWGGLAGVGNTQYF. The CDR3 region has the DNA TGTGCCAGCTGGGGGGGACTAGCGGGAGTGGGAAATACGCAGTATTTT.